This TCR beta chain emerged from a study of blood T cell repertoires in COVID-19. Trimming stripped 4 bases from V and 2 bases from J, with 22 bases between. The germline gives CDR1 SGHRS, CDR2 YFSETQ. This CDR3 is built from 17 residues. The protocol was immunoSEQ multiplex PCR, while the TCRdb copy is restricted to in-frame clones and leaves out a portion. Here the sample spans roughly 200,000 clones, about 88% being singletons. The sequence was obtained from a woman between 25 and 40 years old who had been exposed to COVID-19. This sequence joins TRBV5-1 and TRBJ2-7, with a possible D match to TRBD2 (6 bases). The material sequenced was PBMCs or T cells enriched from blood (not recorded which). The CDR3 sequence: CASSPNGGSPDTYEQYF. In nucleotides, the CDR3 is TGCGCCAGCAGCCCAAACGGGGGAAGTCCGGACACCTACGAGCAGTACTTC.